Below are 21 T cell receptor beta chains sequenced from a single sample in a study of technical replicates of blood from several donors. Assay: immunoSEQ multiplex PCR; the TCRdb copy retains only in-frame clones and omits some. This table has about 44,000 clones, 96% appearing once. The sequencing sample was made of T cells isolated from PBMCs. All receptors come from a human donor in good health.

V usage is TRBV25-1 and J usage is TRBJ2-2, with unresolved D. The CDR3 is made up of 11 amino acids. Trimming took off 7 bases at V and 5 bases at J, with 5 bases between the two ends. CDR1 MGHDK and CDR2 SYGVNS come from the germline V gene. The CDR3 DNA sequence: TGTGCCAGCACCCTGACCGGGGAGCTGTTTTTT. This gives the protein CASTLTGELFF.

This clone has just one count. The rearrangement links TRBV28 to TRBJ2-3; 7 bases map to TRBD1. The CDR3 spans 14 residues. V dropped 10 bases and J dropped 2; count of bases not matched to a gene: 9. CDR1 and CDR2 from the germline V gene are MDHEN and SYDVKM. This CDR3 is CAISTGSYTDTQYF. The CDR3 DNA follows: TGTGCCATATCGACAGGGTCTTACACAGATACGCAGTATTTT.

The rearrangement uses TRBV20-1 and TRBJ2-7, with unresolved D. Germline V CDR1 and CDR2: DFQATT, SNEGSKA (reference sequence). There are 11 residues in the CDR3. The V gene lost 4 bases and the J gene lost 5 bases, with 9 bases spanning the gap. The CDR3 reads CSAKLADEQYF. The CDR3 coding sequence is TGCAGTGCTAAGCTTGCGGACGAGCAGTACTTC.

This chain links TRBV19 with TRBJ1-4; the D is unclear. CDR1 and CDR2 (germline): LNHDA, SQIVND (reference sequence). This CDR3 comprises 13 residues. V gave up 6 bases and J gave up 6 bases, with 11 bases separating them. This chain's CDR3 is CASREKSYEKLFF. The CDR3 DNA is TGTGCCAGTAGAGAAAAGAGTTATGAAAAACTGTTTTTT.

The V call is TRBV4-1, the J call TRBJ1-5; possibly TRBD1 for D (6 bases). This CDR3 is built from 13 residues. Germline CDR1 MGHRA, CDR2 YSYEKL. The V and J ends lost 4 bases and 9 bases respectively, with 13 bases between them. The CDR3 DNA reads TGCGCCAGCAGCCGATCAGGGGCGGGGCCCCAGCATTTT. It yields the protein CASSRSGAGPQHF.

The V call is TRBV5-1, the J call TRBJ1-2; D not resolved. This CDR3 contains 13 residues. With 4 bases removed from V and 0 bases from J, the gap between germline ends came to 7 bases. The germline V gene encodes CDR1 SGHRS and CDR2 YFSETQ. CDR3 region: CASSIQANYGYTF. As DNA, the CDR3 is TGCGCCAGCAGCATACAAGCTAACTATGGCTACACCTTC.

This chain uses TRBV2 with TRBJ1-2, with TRBD1 identical over 8 bases. The CDR3 has 13 residues. V was clipped by 5 bases and J by 13 bases; unmatched bases: 12. CDR1 SNHLY and CDR2 FYNNEI come from the germline V gene. This CDR3 reads CASSFTRQGSGTF. The CDR3 DNA sequence: TGTGCCAGCAGTTTTACCAGACAGGGGTCGGGCACCTTC.

A single count supports this clone. The V and J genes are TRBV6-1 and TRBJ2-7; D may be TRBD1 (5 bases). Germline loops: CDR1 MNHNS, CDR2 SASEGT. The V gene lost 1 base and the J gene lost 0 bases, with 10 bases spanning the gap. The CDR3 sequence is 15 residues long. CDR3 sequence reads: CASSEGQSRSYEQYF. CDR3 DNA: TGTGCCAGCAGTGAAGGACAGTCCCGCTCCTACGAGCAGTACTTC.

The gene calls are TRBV27 and TRBJ2-7; D ambiguous. The CDR3 loop spans 14 amino acids. Germline values: CDR1 MNHEY, CDR2 SMNVEV (reference sequence). V dropped 4 bases and J dropped 4 bases, with 14 bases sitting between them. The CDR3 DNA is TGTGCCAGCAGTTCGAGATTTCCCTCGTACGAGCAGTACTTC. The encoded protein is CASSSRFPSYEQYF.

V gene TRBV18 combines with J gene TRBJ2-1, with D perhaps TRBD2 (6 bases). Trimming took off 2 bases at V and 0 bases at J, with 8 bases between the two ends. CDR1 is KGHSH, CDR2 LQKENI, per germline. The CDR3 covers 15 residues. The DNA of the CDR3 is TGTGCCAGCTCACCAGTGCGGGGCTCCTACAATGAGCAGTTCTTC. Residues: CASSPVRGSYNEQFF.

CDR3 residues: CASFRRPVQTEAFF. DNA of the CDR3: TGTGCCAGCTTTAGACGGCCAGTACAGACTGAAGCTTTCTTT. The V call is TRBV5-6, the J call TRBJ1-1; no reliable D call. Germline loops: CDR1 SGHDT, CDR2 YYEEEE. This CDR3 comprises 14 residues. The V end lost 7 bases, the J end lost 5 bases, and 18 bases lay between the germline ends.

The rearrangement links TRBV7-9 to TRBJ2-7; tentative D call: TRBD2 (6 bases). The CDR3 contains 17 residues. V dropped 2 bases and J dropped 4 bases, with 21 bases sitting between them. Germline V gene sequence: CDR1 SEHNR, CDR2 FQNEAQ (reference sequence). The CDR3 nucleotides read TGTGCCAGCAGCTTACCGATTGAGACTAGAAACCCATACGAGCAGTACTTC. Encoded protein: CASSLPIETRNPYEQYF.

The rearrangement joins TRBV5-1 to TRBJ1-2; 7 nucleotides match TRBD1. V dropped 0 bases and J dropped 3; count of bases not matched to a gene: 2. CDR1 and CDR2 from the germline V gene are SGHRS and YFSETQ. The CDR3 is made up of 14 amino acids. CDR3 residues: CASSLGQGDYGYTF. The CDR3 DNA is TGCGCCAGCAGCTTGGGACAGGGCGACTATGGCTACACCTTC.

The chain links TRBV7-9 to TRBJ2-1; no reliable D call. The germline V gene has CDR1 SEHNR and CDR2 FQNEAQ (reference sequence). CDR3 length equals 17 residues. Between the trimmed V and J ends, which lost 4 bases and 0 bases, there was a span of 16 bases. In DNA, the CDR3 is TGTGCCAGCAGCTCCCCTTCCGCCCATAGCTCCTACAATGAGCAGTTCTTC. Translated, it gives CASSSPSAHSSYNEQFF.

The rearrangement uses TRBV4-1 and TRBJ2-1, with 9 bases fitting TRBD2. CDR3 length: 18 amino acids. CDR1 and CDR2 from the germline V gene are MGHRA and YSYEKL. V lost 9 bases, J lost 0 bases, and 15 bases stayed unmatched. The CDR3 loop is CASSPTSGSRSSYNEQFF. In DNA form, the CDR3 reads TGCGCCAGTTCTCCGACTAGCGGATCCAGAAGCTCCTACAATGAGCAGTTCTTC.

The chain couples TRBV29-1 to TRBJ2-7; TRBD2 is a possible D gene (6 bases). Germline CDR1 SQVTM, CDR2 ANQGSEA. Trimming cost V 0 bases and J 3 bases, with 12 bases left between them. The CDR3 has 14 residues. The DNA of the CDR3 is TGCAGCGTTGAAGACAAGACTAGATTCTACGAGCAGTACTTC. Its translation: CSVEDKTRFYEQYF.

The CDR3 spells CSVEPGTGVYGYTF. CDR3 DNA sequence: TGCAGCGTTGAACCCGGGACAGGGGTTTATGGCTACACCTTC. V usage is TRBV29-1 and J usage is TRBJ1-2, with 10 bases that match TRBD1. CDR1 SQVTM and CDR2 ANQGSEA come from the germline V gene. CDR3 size: 14 residues. V lost 2 bases to trimming and J lost 5 bases; unmatched junction nucleotides: 5.

This sequence joins TRBV28 and TRBJ1-1, with 7 positions matching TRBD1. With 8 bases clipped from V and 2 bases from J, the junction kept 8 bases outside the gene matches. Germline V gene data show CDR1 as MDHEN and CDR2 as SYDVKM. This CDR3 is 14 amino acids long. CDR3 nucleotides: TGTGCCAGCGTTCCGGGGACAGTAAACACTGAAGCTTTCTTT. Translating gives CASVPGTVNTEAFF.

In this sample, this clone turned up once. The chain is built from TRBV7-2 and TRBJ1-2, with D hard to call. Trimming took off 0 bases at V and 5 bases at J, with 10 bases between the two ends. The CDR3 covers 14 residues. CDR1 is SGHTA, CDR2 FQGNSA, per germline. The CDR3 loop reads CASSLAREVYGYTF. Here the CDR3 DNA reads TGTGCCAGCAGCTTAGCTAGGGAGGTTTATGGCTACACCTTC.

CDR3 nucleotides: TGTGCTACCTACGGACTAGGCGACAATGAGCAGTTCTTC. As protein: CATYGLGDNEQFF. The chain employs TRBV19 and TRBJ2-1; 7 bases line up with TRBD2. CDR1 and CDR2 (germline): LNHDA, SQIVND (reference sequence). The CDR3 runs to 13 residues.

This sequence joins TRBV19 and TRBJ2-5; TRBD1 might be the D (6 bases). V shed 3 bases and J shed 0 bases, with 14 bases lying between them. The CDR3 runs to 16 residues. From germline, CDR1 is LNHDA and CDR2 SQIVND (reference sequence). The CDR3 region has the DNA TGTGCCAGTAGTATCCGACAGGCCGGAGACCAAGAGACCCAGTACTTC. This encodes CASSIRQAGDQETQYF.